Listed below are T cell receptor beta chains from one sample, sequenced in a study of blood T cell repertoires in COVID-19. Only in-frame clones appear in the TCRdb table, and some are missing; sequencing was by immunoSEQ multiplex PCR. Here the sample spans 23,000 or so clones, around 89% being singletons. Specimen: peripheral blood. All receptors come from a man aged 70-80 years with active COVID-19. The CDR3 runs from the conserved cysteine through the conserved F or W. The D gene is left open where the match is weak. Clone size, where shown, is once, few, many, or a class for clones that have expanded.

v_call,clone_size,d_call,j_call,cdr3_aa,cdr3_nt
TRBV18,.,.,TRBJ2-2,CASSPAGVANTGELFF,TGTGCCAGCTCACCTGCCGGGGTCGCGAACACCGGGGAGCTGTTTTTT
TRBV3-1/TRBV3-2,.,.,TRBJ2-1,CASSLTRSTEQFF,TGTGCCAGCAGCCTTACACGTAGCACTGAGCAGTTCTTC
TRBV25-1,.,TRBD2,TRBJ2-7,CASSHLARGDEQYF,TGTGCCAGCAGTCATCTTGCTCGGGGGGACGAGCAGTACTTC
TRBV19,.,TRBD1,TRBJ1-4,CASRRDREEKLFF,TGTGCCAGTAGACGGGACAGGGAGGAAAAACTGTTTTTT
TRBV6-5,.,TRBD1,TRBJ2-4,CASLPRGRRDIQYF,TGTGCCAGCTTACCCAGGGGGCGCCGAGACATTCAGTACTTC
TRBV2,.,TRBD2,TRBJ2-3,CASCASGVLTDTQYF,TGTGCCAGTTGCGCTAGCGGGGTTCTCACAGATACGCAGTATTTT
TRBV4-1,few,TRBD1,TRBJ1-5,CASSQEGGQGANQPQHF,TGCGCCAGCAGCCAAGAAGGAGGACAGGGGGCCAATCAGCCCCAGCATTTT
TRBV6-5,.,.,TRBJ2-5,CASAQAPRERETQYF,TGTGCCAGCGCTCAGGCCCCCAGGGAAAGGGAGACCCAGTACTTC
TRBV7-9,.,.,TRBJ1-2,CASSRPQGLYGYTF,TGTGCCAGCAGCCGTCCCCAGGGGCTCTATGGCTACACCTTC
TRBV30,.,.,TRBJ1-3,CAWGRDNSGNTIYF,TGTGCCTGGGGCCGGGACAACTCTGGAAACACCATATATTTT
TRBV6-6,.,TRBD1,TRBJ1-1,CASSPMQGASTEAFF,TGTGCCAGCAGTCCCATGCAGGGGGCGAGCACTGAAGCTTTCTTT
TRBV5-6,.,.,TRBJ1-2,CASSLSGFYGYTF,TGTGCCAGCAGCTTGTCAGGGTTCTATGGCTACACCTTC
TRBV2,.,.,TRBJ1-3,CASSELEGSGNTIYF,TGTGCCAGCAGTGAATTGGAGGGGTCAGGAAACACCATATATTTT
TRBV29-1,.,TRBD2,TRBJ2-7,CSVGIAGPPTEQYF,TGCAGCGTTGGAATAGCGGGACCCCCCACCGAGCAGTACTTC
TRBV19,.,TRBD2,TRBJ2-1,CASSPRTSGGNEQFF,TGTGCCAGTAGTCCTCGGACTAGCGGGGGGAATGAGCAGTTCTTC
TRBV18,.,TRBD1,TRBJ2-3,CASSPTGGADTQYF,TGTGCCAGCTCACCGACAGGGGGCGCAGATACGCAGTATTTT
TRBV6-5,.,TRBD1,TRBJ1-5,CASRGDRGQPQHF,TGTGCCAGCAGGGGGGACAGGGGTCAGCCCCAGCATTTT
TRBV11-2,.,TRBD1,TRBJ2-7,CASSRQGTFGDEQYF,TGTGCCAGCAGCCGACAGGGAACCTTCGGCGACGAGCAGTACTTC
TRBV7-9,.,TRBD1,TRBJ1-2,CASSAGGTGFYGYTF,TGTGCCAGCAGCGCCGGGGGGACAGGGTTCTATGGCTACACCTTC
TRBV30,.,.,TRBJ1-5,CAYPGQPNQPQHF,TGTGCCTACCCGGGACAACCAAATCAGCCCCAGCATTTT
TRBV18,.,.,TRBJ2-7,CASSLTNEQYF,TGTGCCAGCTCACTCACTAACGAGCAGTACTTC
TRBV5-6,.,TRBD1,TRBJ2-1,CASSLITRGPTNEQFF,TGTGCCAGCAGCTTGATTACGAGGGGGCCTACGAATGAGCAGTTCTTC
TRBV7-8,once,.,TRBJ2-7,CASSLDGRGYEQYF,TGTGCCAGCAGCTTAGATGGACGGGGCTACGAGCAGTACTTC
TRBV29-1,.,.,TRBJ2-3,CSVTGTSRTQYF,TGCAGCGTCACCGGGACTTCTCGAACGCAGTATTTT
TRBV29-1,.,TRBD2,TRBJ2-1,CSVEVGDYLNNEQFF,TGCAGCGTTGAAGTGGGGGACTACCTGAACAATGAGCAGTTCTTC
TRBV12-1,.,.,TRBJ1-1,CASSRNGVHAEAFF,TGTGCCAGCAGCCGCAACGGGGTCCACGCTGAAGCTTTCTTT
TRBV27,.,TRBD1,TRBJ2-7,CASSPTPYSGTGGLF,TGTGCCAGCAGCCCGACGCCTTATTCCGGGACAGGGGGACTCTTC
TRBV5-4,once,.,TRBJ2-7,CASSSRTDSGFYEQYF,TGTGCCAGCAGCTCCCGGACAGATTCCGGGTTCTACGAGCAGTACTTC
TRBV4-2,once,TRBD2,TRBJ2-3,CASSQGEGLDTQYF,TGTGCCAGCAGCCAAGGGGAGGGCCTAGATACGCAGTATTTT
TRBV18,.,TRBD2,TRBJ2-7,CASSPNRFSGNEQYF,TGTGCCAGCTCACCAAATCGGTTTAGCGGGAACGAGCAGTACTTC
TRBV11-2,once,.,TRBJ1-1,CASSLSGPNTEAFF,TGTGCCAGCAGCTTATCAGGGCCGAACACTGAAGCTTTCTTT
TRBV7-3,.,TRBD2,TRBJ2-1,CASSQRTSGGANEQFF,TGTGCCAGCAGCCAAAGGACTAGCGGGGGGGCCAATGAGCAGTTCTTC
TRBV5-6,.,TRBD2,TRBJ2-7,CASSLSGRKSYEQYF,TGTGCCAGCAGCTTAAGCGGGAGGAAGAGCTACGAGCAGTACTTC
TRBV5-1,.,TRBD2,TRBJ2-2,CASSLSPSGRATNTGELFF,TGCGCCAGCAGCTTGAGTCCTAGCGGGAGGGCCACGAACACCGGGGAGCTGTTTTTT
TRBV6-2/TRBV6-3,.,TRBD1,TRBJ1-5,CASSYRRRGSQPQHF,TGTGCCAGCAGTTACCGCCGCAGGGGGAGTCAGCCCCAGCATTTT
TRBV12-5,once,.,TRBJ2-1,CASGSLRQLRSYNEQFF,TGTGCTAGTGGTTCCCTTCGACAGCTCAGGTCCTACAATGAGCAGTTCTTC
TRBV5-6,.,.,TRBJ1-3,CASSLGPSGNTIYF,TGTGCCAGCAGCTTGGGGCCCTCTGGAAACACCATATATTTT
TRBV6-5,.,.,TRBJ2-2,CASRLGQYTGELFF,TGTGCCAGCCGACTTGGACAATACACCGGGGAGCTGTTTTTT
TRBV3-1/TRBV3-2,.,TRBD1,TRBJ1-2,CASSQENRGNYGYTF,TGTGCCAGCAGCCAAGAAAACAGGGGAAACTATGGCTACACCTTC
TRBV4-1,.,.,TRBJ1-1,CASSQDRHSYTEAFF,TGCGCCAGCAGCCAAGATCGGCACAGTTACACTGAAGCTTTCTTT
TRBV9,.,TRBD1,TRBJ2-2,CASSANTGGTGELFF,TGTGCCAGCAGCGCGAACACAGGGGGGACCGGGGAGCTGTTTTTT
TRBV3-1/TRBV3-2,.,TRBD1,TRBJ1-2,CASSQEGTGVAYGYTF,TGTGCCAGCAGCCAAGAGGGGACAGGGGTGGCCTATGGCTACACCTTC
TRBV5-1,.,TRBD1,TRBJ1-1,CASSLAGQGTEAFF,TGCGCCAGCAGCTTGGCAGGACAGGGCACTGAAGCTTTCTTT
TRBV10-2,.,.,TRBJ1-1,CASSETGANTEAFF,TGCGCCAGCAGTGAGACAGGTGCGAACACTGAAGCTTTCTTT
TRBV6-5,.,TRBD1,TRBJ2-5,CASRTGTGQETQYF,TGTGCCAGCAGGACAGGGACGGGGCAAGAGACCCAGTACTTC
TRBV30,.,.,TRBJ1-3,CAWTRPGGGSSGNTIYF,TGTGCCTGGACTCGGCCGGGGGGTGGAAGCTCTGGAAACACCATATATTTT
TRBV2,.,TRBD1,TRBJ1-4,CASRASQGTNEKLFF,TGTGCCAGCAGGGCTTCACAGGGGACTAATGAAAAACTGTTTTTT
TRBV6-5,.,.,TRBJ1-1,CASSYSSRVGTEAFF,TGTGCCAGCAGTTACTCATCGAGGGTGGGCACTGAAGCTTTCTTT
TRBV7-2,.,.,TRBJ2-7,CASSLIGGGPPTYEQYF,TGTGCCAGCAGCTTAATAGGGGGAGGGCCCCCTACCTACGAGCAGTACTTC
TRBV3-1/TRBV3-2,.,.,TRBJ2-1,CASSQAPSEGGLQFF,TGTGCCAGCAGCCAAGCTCCTTCGGAGGGAGGTTTGCAGTTCTTC
TRBV4-2,.,.,TRBJ1-2,CASSPRNRYGYTF,TGTGCCAGCAGCCCGAGAAACAGATATGGCTACACCTTC
TRBV2,once,TRBD2,TRBJ2-7,CASSPTRTSGRVSYEQYF,TGTGCCAGCAGTCCGACCCGGACTAGCGGACGAGTGTCCTACGAGCAGTACTTC
TRBV30,.,TRBD1,TRBJ1-2,CAWSPPSQGARGYGYTF,TGTGCCTGGAGTCCTCCCTCACAGGGGGCGCGCGGCTATGGCTACACCTTC
TRBV19,.,.,TRBJ1-1,CASSIGGGRFMNTEAFF,TGTGCCAGTAGTATAGGGGGGGGGAGGTTCATGAACACTGAAGCTTTCTTT
TRBV9,.,TRBD1,TRBJ2-5,CASSEGETGIGERAQYF,TGTGCCAGCAGCGAAGGGGAGACAGGGATAGGGGAGAGGGCCCAGTACTTC
TRBV3-1/TRBV3-2,.,TRBD2,TRBJ2-5,CASSQDGWTSGTETQYF,TGTGCCAGCAGCCAAGATGGGTGGACTAGCGGGACGGAGACCCAGTACTTC
TRBV29-1,once,.,TRBJ1-2,CSVDLQGNYGYTF,TGCAGCGTTGATCTCCAGGGCAACTATGGCTACACCTTC
TRBV14,once,.,TRBJ1-2,CASSQLRGFQNYGYTF,TGTGCCAGCAGCCAGCTAAGGGGTTTTCAGAACTATGGCTACACCTTC
TRBV19,.,TRBD2,TRBJ2-7,CASSHRTSGGEAYEQYF,TGTGCCAGTAGTCACCGGACTAGCGGGGGCGAAGCCTACGAGCAGTACTTC
TRBV5-4,.,TRBD1,TRBJ1-1,CASSSGQGAMNTEAFF,TGTGCCAGCAGCTCAGGACAGGGGGCGATGAACACTGAAGCTTTCTTT